This TCR beta chain was sequenced for a study of cytomegalovirus exposure and HLA in healthy donors. The overall study: The 130 or so validation repertoires, a later analysis reported, used the same platform as the 666 first-cohort repertoires.

Study-level results: Among TCR beta chains, those listed as cytomegalovirus-associated numbered under 200. Cytomegalovirus status was reportedly diagnosed by the classifier with high sensitivity and specificity.

The table came from immunoSEQ multiplex PCR; TCRdb's copy has only in-frame clones and leaves some out. In the table there are 250,000 to 350,000 clones, roughly 85% of which are singletons. Donors were drawn from the roughly 120-subject validation cohort, separate from the roughly 610-subject first cohort. This clone came up once. Antigen: not known. This CDR3 has 11 residues. The germline V gene encodes CDR1 DFQATT and CDR2 SNEGSKA (reference sequence). V shed 6 bases and J shed 6 bases, with 12 bases lying between them. The TCR originated in a woman aged 18-30 years in good health and CMV-seronegative. Material for sequencing was PBMCs. The V gene is TRBV20-1, the J gene TRBJ2-7, with D perhaps TRBD1 (5 bases). The chain's CDR3 is CSADTGPEQYF. Here the CDR3 DNA reads TGCAGTGCCGATACAGGCCCCGAGCAGTACTTC.